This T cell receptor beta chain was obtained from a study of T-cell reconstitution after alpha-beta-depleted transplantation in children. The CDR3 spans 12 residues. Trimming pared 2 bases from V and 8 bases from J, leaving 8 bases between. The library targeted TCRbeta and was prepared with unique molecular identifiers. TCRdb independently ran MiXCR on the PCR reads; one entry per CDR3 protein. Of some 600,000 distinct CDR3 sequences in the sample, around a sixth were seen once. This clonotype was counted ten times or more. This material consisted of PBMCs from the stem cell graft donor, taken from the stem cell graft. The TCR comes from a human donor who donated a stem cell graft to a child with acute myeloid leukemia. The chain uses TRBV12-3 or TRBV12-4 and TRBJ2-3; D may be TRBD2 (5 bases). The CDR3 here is CASSLLEATQYF. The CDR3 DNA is TGTGCCAGCAGTTTACTGGAGGCTACGCAGTATTTT.